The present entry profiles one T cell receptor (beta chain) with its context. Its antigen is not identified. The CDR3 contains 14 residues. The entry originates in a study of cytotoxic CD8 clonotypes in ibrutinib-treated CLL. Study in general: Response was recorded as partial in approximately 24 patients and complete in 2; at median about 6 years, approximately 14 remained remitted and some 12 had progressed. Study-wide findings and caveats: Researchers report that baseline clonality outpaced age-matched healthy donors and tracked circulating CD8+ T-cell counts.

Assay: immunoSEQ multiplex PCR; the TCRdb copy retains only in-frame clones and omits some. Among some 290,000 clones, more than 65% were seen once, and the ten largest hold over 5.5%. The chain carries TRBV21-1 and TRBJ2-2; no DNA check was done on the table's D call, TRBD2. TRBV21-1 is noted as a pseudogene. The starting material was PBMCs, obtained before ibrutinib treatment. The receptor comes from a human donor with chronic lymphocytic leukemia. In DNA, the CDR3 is TGTGCCAGCATCCCCGCGGGTTCCACCGGGGAGCTGTTTTTT. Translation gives CASIPAGSTGELFF.